This is a list of T cell receptor beta chains from one sample in a study of T cells in Graves' hyperthyroidism and ophthalmopathy. One entry per CDR3 protein results from TCRdb running MiXCR on the multiplex PCR reads. Seen here are more than 550,000 distinct CDR3 sequences, roughly a sixth observed once, and the top ten hold over 15%. Sequenced input: blood. These receptors were taken from a woman in her forties or fifties with Graves' hyperthyroidism that later progressed to Graves' ophthalmopathy. CDR3s leave out the opening cysteine and the closing phenylalanine or tryptophan. The order of the fields is V gene, J gene, CDR3 protein.

>TRBV27|TRBJ2-5
ASSLDSNQETQY
>TRBV5-1|TRBJ2-7
ASSLGGASRTYEQY
>TRBV20-1|TRBJ1-1
SARDMGTGSQAF
>TRBV30|TRBJ2-5
AWSTPRPGGGRETQY
>TRBV6-1|TRBJ1-1
ASTTSEAF
>TRBV29-1|TRBJ2-2
SVVGQGNTGELF
>TRBV12-3/TRBV12-4|TRBJ2-7
ASSLNTRRSYEQY
>TRBV3-1|TRBJ1-2
ASSQQGGYT
>TRBV6-4|TRBJ2-3
ASSKTSGGATTDTQY
>TRBV9|TRBJ2-1
ASSVEAGGYNEQF
>TRBV6-1|TRBJ2-4
ASSLDRGPENIQY
>TRBV12-3/TRBV12-4|TRBJ2-7
ASSRQVVSYEQY
>TRBV7-8|TRBJ2-2
ASSRTGTETGELF
>TRBV12-3/TRBV12-4|TRBJ2-5
ASSFNDWQETQY
>TRBV9|TRBJ2-7
ASSSRDRGYEQY
>TRBV5-1|TRBJ1-2
ASSLGAKAEGYGYT
>TRBV18|TRBJ2-5
ASSLGTGRGETQY
>TRBV5-5|TRBJ2-7
ASSLAGVVGGDLYEQY
>TRBV7-9|TRBJ2-3
ASSLRDFTDTQY
>TRBV12-3/TRBV12-4|TRBJ2-1
ASSFRGGDYYNEQF
>TRBV6-1|TRBJ2-1
ASSTGQISSYNEQF
>TRBV5-8|TRBJ2-5
ASSNPGTLQETQY
>TRBV15|TRBJ2-3
ATSRVMSRGGPDTQY
>TRBV2|TRBJ1-6
ASSEGRDNSPLH